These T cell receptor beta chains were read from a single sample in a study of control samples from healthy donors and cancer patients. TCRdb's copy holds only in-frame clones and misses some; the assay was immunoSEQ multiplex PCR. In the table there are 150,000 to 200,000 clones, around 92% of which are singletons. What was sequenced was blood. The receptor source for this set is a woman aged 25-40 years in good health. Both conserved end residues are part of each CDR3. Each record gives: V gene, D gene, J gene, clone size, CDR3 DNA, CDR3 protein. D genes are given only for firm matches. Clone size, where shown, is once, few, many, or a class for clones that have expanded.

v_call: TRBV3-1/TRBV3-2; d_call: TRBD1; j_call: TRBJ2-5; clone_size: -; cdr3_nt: TGTGCCAGCAGCCAACAGGGGGCCCAGTACTTC; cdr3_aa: CASSQQGAQYF
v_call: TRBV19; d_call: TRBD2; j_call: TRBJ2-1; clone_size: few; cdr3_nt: TGTGCCAGTAGTACTAGCGGGAGCTACAATGAGCAGTTCTTC; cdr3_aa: CASSTSGSYNEQFF
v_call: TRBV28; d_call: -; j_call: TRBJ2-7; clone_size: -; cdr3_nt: TGTGCCAGCAGTAACTACTACGAGCAGTACTTC; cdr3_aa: CASSNYYEQYF
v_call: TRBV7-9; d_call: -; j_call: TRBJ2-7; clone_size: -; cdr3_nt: TGTGCCAGCAGCTTAGGTGAAGCCTACGAGCAGTACTTC; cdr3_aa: CASSLGEAYEQYF
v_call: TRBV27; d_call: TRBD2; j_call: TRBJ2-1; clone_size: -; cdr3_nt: TGTGCCAGCAGGTACACTAGCGGAAGTTACAATGAGCAGTTCTTC; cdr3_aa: CASRYTSGSYNEQFF
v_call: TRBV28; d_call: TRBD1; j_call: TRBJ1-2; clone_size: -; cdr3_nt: TGTGCCAGCAGCGAACAGGGGCTTAACTATGGCTACACCTTC; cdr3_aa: CASSEQGLNYGYTF
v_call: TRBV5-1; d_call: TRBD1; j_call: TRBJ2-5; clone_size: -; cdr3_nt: TGCGCCAGCAGCAGGGACAGGGAAGAGACCCAGTACTTC; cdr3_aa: CASSRDREETQYF
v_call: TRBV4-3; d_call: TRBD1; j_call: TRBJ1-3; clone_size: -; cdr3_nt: TGCGCCAGCAGCCGTACCGGGGACAGCCGAAACACCATATATTTT; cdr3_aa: CASSRTGDSRNTIYF
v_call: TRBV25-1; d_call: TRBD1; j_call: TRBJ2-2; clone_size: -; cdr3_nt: TGTGCCAGCAGTGAAAGCGAGACAGGGACCGGGGAGCTGTTTTTT; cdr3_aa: CASSESETGTGELFF
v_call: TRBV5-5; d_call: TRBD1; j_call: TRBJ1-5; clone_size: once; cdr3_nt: TGTGCCAGCAGCAACAGGGGGAGCAATCAGCCCCAGCATTTT; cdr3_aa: CASSNRGSNQPQHF
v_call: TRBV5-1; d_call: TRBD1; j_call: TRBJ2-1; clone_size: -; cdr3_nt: TGCGCCAGCAGCTTTTCCGACAGGGTCAATGAGCAGTTCTTC; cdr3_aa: CASSFSDRVNEQFF
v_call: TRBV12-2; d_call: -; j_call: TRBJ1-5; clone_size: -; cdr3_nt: TGTGCAAGTCGCTCCCCAGAGGGTTTTCAGCCCCAGCATTTT; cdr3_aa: CASRSPEGFQPQHF
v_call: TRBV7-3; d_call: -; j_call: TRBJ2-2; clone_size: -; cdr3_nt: TGTGCCAGCAGCTTAACGCCCTGGGGGAACACCGGGGAGCTGTTTTTT; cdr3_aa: CASSLTPWGNTGELFF
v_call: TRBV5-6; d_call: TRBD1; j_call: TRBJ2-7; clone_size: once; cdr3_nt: TGTGCCAGCAGCCAGGACAGGGACGAGCAGTACTTC; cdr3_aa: CASSQDRDEQYF
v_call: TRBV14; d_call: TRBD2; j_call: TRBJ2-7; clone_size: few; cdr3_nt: TGTGCCAGCAGCCAAGATCCCACGACTAGCGGGAGCTACGAGCAGTACTTC; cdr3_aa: CASSQDPTTSGSYEQYF
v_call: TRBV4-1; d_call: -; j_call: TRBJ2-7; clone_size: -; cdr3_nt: TGCGCCAGCAGCCAAGAGGCAGGGTACGAGCAGTACTTC; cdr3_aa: CASSQEAGYEQYF
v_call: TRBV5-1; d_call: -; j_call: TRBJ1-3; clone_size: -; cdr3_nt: TGCGCCAGCAGCTTGGATGGACCTGGAAACACCATATATTTT; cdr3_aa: CASSLDGPGNTIYF
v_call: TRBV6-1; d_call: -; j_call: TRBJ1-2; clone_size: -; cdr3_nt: TGTGCCAGCAGTGAATTGGGGGCGGTTGGCTACACCTTC; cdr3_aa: CASSELGAVGYTF
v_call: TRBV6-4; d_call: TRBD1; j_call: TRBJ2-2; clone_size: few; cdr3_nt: TGTGCCAGCAGTGACTCTGGACAGGGAACCGGGGAGCTGTTTTTT; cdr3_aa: CASSDSGQGTGELFF
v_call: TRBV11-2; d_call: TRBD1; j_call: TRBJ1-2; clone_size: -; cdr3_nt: TGTGCCAGCAGCTGGCGGACAGGACGAACTAACTATGGCTACACCTTC; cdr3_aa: CASSWRTGRTNYGYTF
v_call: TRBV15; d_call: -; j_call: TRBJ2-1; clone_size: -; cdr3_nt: TGTGCCACCAGCAGACAGGACAATGAGCAGTTCTTC; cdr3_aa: CATSRQDNEQFF
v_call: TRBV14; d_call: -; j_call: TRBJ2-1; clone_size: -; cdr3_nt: TGTGCCAGCAGCCAATCTGGGGGGAGCTCCTACAATGAGCAGTTCTTC; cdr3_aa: CASSQSGGSSYNEQFF
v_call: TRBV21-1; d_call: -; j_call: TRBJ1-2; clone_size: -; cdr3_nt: TGTGCCAGCAGCAAAGTCTCCCGACAGGGGACTAACTATGGCTACACCTTC; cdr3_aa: CASSKVSRQGTNYGYTF
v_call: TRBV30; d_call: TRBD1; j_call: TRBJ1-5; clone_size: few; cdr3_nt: TGTGCCTGGCAAACCGGGACAGGGGTTCAGCCCCAGCATTTT; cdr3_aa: CAWQTGTGVQPQHF
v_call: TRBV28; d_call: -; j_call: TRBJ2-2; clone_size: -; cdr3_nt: TGTGCCAGCAGTTATCTTAGACAGGTCGGGGAGCTGTTTTTT; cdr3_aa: CASSYLRQVGELFF